These 7 T cell receptor beta chains were all obtained from the same sample, sequenced in a study of OX40 agonist ivuxolimab in advanced cancers. The method was immunoSEQ multiplex PCR; TCRdb's version includes in-frame clones alone and lacks a portion of them. Of approximately 15,000 clones in the sample, around four fifths were seen once. The material sequenced was CD4+ or CD8+ T cells sorted from blood, taken in a trial of the OX40 agonist ivuxolimab. Receptor source: an adult with an advanced solid tumor such as melanoma, head and neck, liver or kidney cancer.

This clone was seen more than once but under ten times. The chain joins TRBV15 to TRBJ1-5; the D gene is possibly TRBD1 (5 bases). V was shortened by 1 base and J by 2 bases, with 6 bases between the two germline ends. Germline values: CDR1 LNHNV, CDR2 YYDKDF (reference sequence). CDR3 length: 14 residues. The CDR3 is CATSRVGGNQPQHF. The CDR3 coding sequence is TGTGCCACCAGCAGAGTAGGGGGCAATCAGCCCCAGCATTTT.

This chain connects TRBV7-9 to TRBJ1-1, with 7 bases identical to TRBD1. The CDR3 runs 14 residues. Trimming at V came to 5 bases and at J to 4 bases, leaving 7 bases not matched to a gene. The germline CDR1 and CDR2 sequences are SEHNR and FQNEAQ (reference sequence). DNA for the CDR3: TGTGCCAGCAGCCTCCGACAGGGAGTCACTGAAGCTTTCTTT. Protein sequence: CASSLRQGVTEAFF.

V gene TRBV5-4 combines with J gene TRBJ2-7; 10 nucleotides line up with TRBD2. J lost 3 bases, V lost 4 bases, and 10 bases had no gene match. The CDR3 has 16 residues. The germline gives CDR1 SGHNT, CDR2 YYREEE (reference sequence). The CDR3, as DNA: TGTGCCAGCAGCCCGATTACCGGGACTAGCGTCTACGAGCAGTACTTC. Its translation: CASSPITGTSVYEQYF.

J is TRBJ2-1 and V is TRBV5-8, with D tentatively TRBD2 (6 bases). V lost 1 base and J 6 bases, leaving 14 bases between the germline ends. This CDR3 has 15 residues. The germline V gene encodes CDR1 SGHTS and CDR2 YDEGEE. CDR3 residues: CASSLLASALNEQFF. In DNA form, the CDR3 reads TGTGCCAGCAGCTTGTTGGCTAGCGCACTCAATGAGCAGTTCTTC.

This clone turned up a few times. The V and J genes are TRBV6-5 and TRBJ2-7; D not certain. V was pared by 0 bases and J by 1 base, with 7 bases between. Germline V CDR1 and CDR2: MNHEY, SVGAGI. The CDR3 length is 14 residues. CDR3 loop: CASSYSFRSYEQYF. The CDR3 DNA is TGTGCCAGCAGTTACTCGTTCAGATCCTACGAGCAGTACTTC.

V usage is TRBV19 and J usage is TRBJ2-1, with D perhaps TRBD1 (6 bases). CDR1 and CDR2 (germline): LNHDA, SQIVND (reference sequence). This CDR3 has 16 amino acids. The V gene lost 7 bases and the J gene lost 1 base, with 17 bases spanning the gap. Here the CDR3 reads CASTLNRVSSYNEQFF. In DNA form, the CDR3 reads TGTGCCAGTACCCTCAACAGGGTCAGTTCCTACAATGAGCAGTTCTTC.

The chain couples TRBV7-9 to TRBJ2-7; no clear D gene. The ends were cut back, 4 bases at V and 3 bases at J, with 13 bases in the middle. The germline gives CDR1 SEHNR, CDR2 FQNEAQ (reference sequence). There are 14 residues in the CDR3. The CDR3 DNA is TGTGCCAGCAGCTCCTGGATGGAAAGCTACGAGCAGTACTTC. Residues: CASSSWMESYEQYF.